This T cell receptor beta chain was captured in a study of cytomegalovirus exposure and HLA in healthy donors. Looking at the study overall: The approximately 130 validation repertoires matched the roughly 700 first-cohort repertoires in platform, a later analysis reported. Study results and limitations: According to the study, some 160 TCR beta chains were cytomegalovirus-associated.

Only in-frame clones appear in the TCRdb table, and some are missing; sequencing was by immunoSEQ multiplex PCR. The sample gives some 150,000 clones, 70% to 90% of which show up once; approximately 7.5% is in the top ten. The CDR3 contains 12 residues. J was trimmed by 7 bases and V by 6 bases; bases with no gene match: 2. The germline V gene has CDR1 SGHDT and CDR2 YYEEEE. A remark on this clone: Its antigen remains unknown.

The chain combines TRBV5-6 with TRBJ2-5; TRBD2 matches 11 bases. The sequenced sample was PBMCs. This clonotype was obtained from a young woman in good health and CMV-seropositive. The CDR3 region has the DNA TGTGCCAGCAACGGACTAGCGGGGACCCAGTACTTC. It encodes CASNGLAGTQYF.